This TCR beta chain is drawn from a study of blood T cell repertoires in COVID-19. The junction had 5 bases not matched to a gene; V was cut back by 6 bases and J by 12 bases. The CDR3 covers 11 residues. As handled by the study authors: Researchers report that nucleated cell counts were estimated from reference gene primer amplification. Sequenced by immunoSEQ multiplex PCR; TCRdb stores in-frame clones only, minus some. V and J calls and clone size are as listed in that table; D and trimming were resolved from the DNA. The table lists 200,000 or so clones, approximately 81% of them singletons. Sequenced sample: peripheral blood. The TCR originated in a human donor in a cohort sampled during active COVID-19. This rearrangement joins TRBV12-3 or TRBV12-4 to TRBJ1-1, with 9 nucleotides matching TRBD1. Here the CDR3 DNA reads TGTGCCAGCAGCCTGACAGGGGGAACTTTCTTT. Translating gives CASSLTGGTFF.